The present T cell receptor (beta chain) was sequenced within a study of breast tumors, draining lymph nodes, adjacent tissues. The study's findings and limits: Luminal-like breast cancer showed significantly higher tumor–nontumor repertoire similarity than basal-like. Data only fit, rather than demonstrated, lymph node origin of most tumor T cells. Findings are consistent with lymph node origin and intratumoral expansion of most tumor T cells. Tumor repertoires ranked between lymph nodes and nontumor tissue in diversity, with V and J gene preferences.

Comment on this clonotype: Its antigen is not identified. A read error is possible here, since a much larger clone lies one base away.

The lymph nodes were axillary draining lymph nodes from breast cancer patients. This CDR3 region has 14 residues. Looked up from germline, CDR1 is MNHEY and CDR2 is SVGAGI. TCRdb itself ran the multiplex PCR reads through MiXCR, one entry per CDR3 protein. The table shows around 130,000 distinct CDR3 sequences, with around 21% occurring only once. This chain connects TRBV6-5 to TRBJ1-4, with 9 positions matching TRBD1. The sequenced sample consisted of axillary lymph node tissue. This TCR derives from a female donor with breast cancer. Some clones in this sample may be carry-over from other donors' samples. The CDR3 region is CASRGQGWSERLFF. Here the CDR3 DNA reads TGTGCCAGCAGGGGACAGGGCTGGAGTGAAAGACTGTTTTTT.